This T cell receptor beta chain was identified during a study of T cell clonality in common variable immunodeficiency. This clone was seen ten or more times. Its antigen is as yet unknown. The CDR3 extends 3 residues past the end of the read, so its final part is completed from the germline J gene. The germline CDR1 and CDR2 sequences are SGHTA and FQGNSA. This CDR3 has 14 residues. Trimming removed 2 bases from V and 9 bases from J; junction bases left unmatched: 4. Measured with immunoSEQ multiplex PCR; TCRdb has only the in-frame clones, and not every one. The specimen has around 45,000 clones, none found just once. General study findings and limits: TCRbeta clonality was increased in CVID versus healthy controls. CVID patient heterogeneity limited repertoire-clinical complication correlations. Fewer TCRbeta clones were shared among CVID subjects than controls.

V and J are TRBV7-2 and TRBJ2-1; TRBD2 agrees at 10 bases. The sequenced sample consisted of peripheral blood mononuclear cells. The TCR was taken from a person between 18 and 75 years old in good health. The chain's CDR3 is CASSLTWTSGEQFF. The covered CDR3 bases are TGTGCCAGCAGCTTAACCTGGACTAGCGGTGAG.